This TCR beta chain derives from a study of blood T cell repertoires in COVID-19. Repertoires were generated with immunoSEQ multiplex PCR, while TCRdb's copy carries only in-frame clones and drops some. The data show some 290,000 clones, with roughly 86% seen just once and roughly 10% held by the top ten. CDR3 length equals 13 residues. The V gene's germline CDR1 is LGHNT and CDR2 FRNRAP. The V and J ends lost 0 bases and 6 bases respectively, with 9 bases between them. Material: peripheral blood. The chain has TRBV12-5 and TRBJ2-7; D is perhaps TRBD1 (6 bases). The receptor was isolated from a woman in her 30s with COVID-19, enrolled during active disease. The CDR3 here is CASGLVLGAEQYF. In DNA, the CDR3 is TGTGCTAGTGGTTTGGTACTGGGGGCCGAGCAGTACTTC.